This T cell receptor (beta chain) was sequenced for a study of T cell responses to AZD1222 COVID-19 vaccine. Measured with immunoSEQ multiplex PCR; TCRdb has only the in-frame clones, and not every one. The data contain approximately 140,000 clones, around 90% of them singletons. V lost 1 base, J lost 8 bases, and 12 bases lay in between. The CDR3 totals 13 residues. Germline assignment: CDR1 SGHRS and CDR2 YFSETQ. V and J are TRBV5-1 and TRBJ1-2; D gene uncertain. The source of this sequence is an adult in good health. The material was peripheral blood, obtained on day 0 of AZD1222 vaccination. The CDR3 DNA sequence: TGCGCCAGCAGCTTGTCAAAGGGCGAGGGCTACACCTTC. Translation gives CASSLSKGEGYTF.